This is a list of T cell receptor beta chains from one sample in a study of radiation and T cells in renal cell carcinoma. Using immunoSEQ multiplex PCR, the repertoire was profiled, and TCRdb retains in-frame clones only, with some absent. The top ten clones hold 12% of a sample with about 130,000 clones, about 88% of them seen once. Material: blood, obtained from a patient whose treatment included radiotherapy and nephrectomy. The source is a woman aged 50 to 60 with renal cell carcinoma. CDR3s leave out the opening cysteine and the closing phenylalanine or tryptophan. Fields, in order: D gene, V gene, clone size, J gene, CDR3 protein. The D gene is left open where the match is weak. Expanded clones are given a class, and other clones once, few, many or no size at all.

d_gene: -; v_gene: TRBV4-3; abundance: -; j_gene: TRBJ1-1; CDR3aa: ASSHGAGRLNTEAF
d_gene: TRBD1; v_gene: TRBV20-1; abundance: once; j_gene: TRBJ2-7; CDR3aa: SAGQAREQY
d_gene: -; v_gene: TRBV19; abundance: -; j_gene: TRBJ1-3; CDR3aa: ASRGDVVGSGNTIY
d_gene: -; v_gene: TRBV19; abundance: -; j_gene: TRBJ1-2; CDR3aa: ASSNSGGAMGYT
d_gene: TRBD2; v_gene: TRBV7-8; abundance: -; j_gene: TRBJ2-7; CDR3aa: ASSLVTSGYYEQY
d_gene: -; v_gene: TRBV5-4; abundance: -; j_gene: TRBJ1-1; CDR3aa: ASSFKGGDTEAF
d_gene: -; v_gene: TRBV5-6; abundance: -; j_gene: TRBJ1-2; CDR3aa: ASSLVRHRFTGYT
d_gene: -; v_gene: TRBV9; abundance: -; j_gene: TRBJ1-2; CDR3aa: ASSVVEGGDVYGYT
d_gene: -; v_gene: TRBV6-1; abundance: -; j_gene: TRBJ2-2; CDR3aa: ASTKEGRSGELF
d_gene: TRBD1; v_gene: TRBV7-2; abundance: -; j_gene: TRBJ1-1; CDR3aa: ASSLQGARTEAF
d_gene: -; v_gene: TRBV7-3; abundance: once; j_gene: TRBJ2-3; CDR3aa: ASSLGGRYSTDTQY
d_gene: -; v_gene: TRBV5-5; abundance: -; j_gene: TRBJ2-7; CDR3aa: ASSLNREQKGEY
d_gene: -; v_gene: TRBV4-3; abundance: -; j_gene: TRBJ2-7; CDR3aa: ASSRQTEGYEQY
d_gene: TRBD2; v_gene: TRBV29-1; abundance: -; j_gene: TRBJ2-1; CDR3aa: SAGMTWGAGGNNEQF
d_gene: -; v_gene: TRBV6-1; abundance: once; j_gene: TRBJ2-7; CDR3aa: ASSVGDIYEQY
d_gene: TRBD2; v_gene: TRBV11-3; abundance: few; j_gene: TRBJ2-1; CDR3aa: ASSRGGGKNEQF
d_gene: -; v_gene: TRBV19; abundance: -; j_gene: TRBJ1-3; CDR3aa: AVWDTSSGNTIY
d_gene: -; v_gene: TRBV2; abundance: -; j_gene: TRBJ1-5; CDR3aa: ASSEERGIPQH
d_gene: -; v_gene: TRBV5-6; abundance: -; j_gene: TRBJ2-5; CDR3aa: ASSYDSQETQY
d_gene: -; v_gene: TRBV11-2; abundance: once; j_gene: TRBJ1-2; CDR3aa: ASSPTKGNYGYT
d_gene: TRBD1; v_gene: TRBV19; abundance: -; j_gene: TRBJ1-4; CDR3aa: ASRDPGQGLEKLF
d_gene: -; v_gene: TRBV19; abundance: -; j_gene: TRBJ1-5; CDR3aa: ASSQGRGQPQH
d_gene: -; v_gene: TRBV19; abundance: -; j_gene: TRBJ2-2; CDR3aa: ASSIPRGYTGELF
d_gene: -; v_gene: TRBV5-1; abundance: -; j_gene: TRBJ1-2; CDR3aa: ASSLLEGENYGYT
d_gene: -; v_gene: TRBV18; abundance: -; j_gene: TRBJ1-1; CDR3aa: ASSPGANTEAF
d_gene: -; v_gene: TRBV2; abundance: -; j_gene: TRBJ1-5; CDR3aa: ASSDRGWQLGGPQH
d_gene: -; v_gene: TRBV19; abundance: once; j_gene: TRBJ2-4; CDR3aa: ASSIWSRSAKNIQY
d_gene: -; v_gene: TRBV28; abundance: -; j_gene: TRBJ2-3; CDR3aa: ASTPGGTSTDTQY
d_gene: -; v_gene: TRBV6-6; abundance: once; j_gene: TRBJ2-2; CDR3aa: ASRYHTGELF
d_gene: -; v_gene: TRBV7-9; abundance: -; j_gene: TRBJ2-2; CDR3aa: ASSLERPSHGELF
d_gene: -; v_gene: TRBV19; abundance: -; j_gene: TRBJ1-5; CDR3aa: ASSMPRAVMGGSTNQPQH
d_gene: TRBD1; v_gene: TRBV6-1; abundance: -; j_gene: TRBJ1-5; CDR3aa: ASKRGQFNQPQH
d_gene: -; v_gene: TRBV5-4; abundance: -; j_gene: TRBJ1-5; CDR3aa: ASSLEGNHGNQPQH
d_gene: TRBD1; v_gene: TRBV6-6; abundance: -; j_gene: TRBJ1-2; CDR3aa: ASSRDRNMHGYT
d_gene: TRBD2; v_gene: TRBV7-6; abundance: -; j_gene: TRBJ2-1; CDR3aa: ASSVDGLAGGEQF
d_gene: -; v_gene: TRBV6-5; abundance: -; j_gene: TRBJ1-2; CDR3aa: ASSYSNSYGYT
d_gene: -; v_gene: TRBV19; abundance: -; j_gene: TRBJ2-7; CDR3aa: ASSIGGDAPNY
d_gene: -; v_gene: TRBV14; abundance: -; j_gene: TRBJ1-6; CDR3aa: ASSQGQPNSPLH
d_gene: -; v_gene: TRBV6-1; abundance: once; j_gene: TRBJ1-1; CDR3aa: ASSEASVNTEAF
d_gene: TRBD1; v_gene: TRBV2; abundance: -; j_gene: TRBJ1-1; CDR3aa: ASRRQGSLLNTEAF
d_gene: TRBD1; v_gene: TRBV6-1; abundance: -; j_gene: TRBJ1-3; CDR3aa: ASSDQPVGTGVGNTIY
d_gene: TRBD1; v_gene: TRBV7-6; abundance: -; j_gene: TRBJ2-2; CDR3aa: ASSLQETGGTGELF
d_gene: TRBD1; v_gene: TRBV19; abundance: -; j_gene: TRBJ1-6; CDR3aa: ASSARMGQGASPLH
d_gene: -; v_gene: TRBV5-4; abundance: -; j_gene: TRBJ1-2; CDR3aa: ASSLDRTAYGYT
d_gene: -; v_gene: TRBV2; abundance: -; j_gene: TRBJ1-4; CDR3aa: ASSPAGNWGNEKLF
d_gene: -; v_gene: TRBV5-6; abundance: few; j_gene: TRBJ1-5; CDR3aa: ASSNTGYQPQH
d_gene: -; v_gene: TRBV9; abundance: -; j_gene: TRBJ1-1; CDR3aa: ASSGIRDVEAF
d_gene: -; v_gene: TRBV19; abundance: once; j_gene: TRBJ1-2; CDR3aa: ASSMTPVEVDGYT
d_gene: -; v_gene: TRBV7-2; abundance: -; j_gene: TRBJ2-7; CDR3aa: ASSLGAGAVYEQY
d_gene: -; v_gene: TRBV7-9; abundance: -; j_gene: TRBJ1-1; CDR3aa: ASSLVGQITNTEAF
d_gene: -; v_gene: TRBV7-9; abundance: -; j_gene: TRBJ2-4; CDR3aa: ASSLAPRTLQY
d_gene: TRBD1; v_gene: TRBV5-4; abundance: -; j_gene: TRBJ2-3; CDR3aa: ASSLRTGPTDTQY